The 18 T cell receptor beta chains listed next were all sequenced from one sample in a study of shared clonotypes between healthy human individuals. TCRdb's table, derived via immunoSEQ multiplex PCR, lists solely in-frame clones and lacks some. The top ten clones hold around 12% of a sample with 400,000 to 550,000 clones, 79% of them seen once. Sequencing was performed on PBMCs. Every receptor here comes from a woman in her thirties or forties in good health. Some clones in this sample may be carry-over from other donors' samples.

The table lists this clone with a count of one. The rearrangement links TRBV15 to TRBJ2-1, with D possibly being TRBD1 (6 bases). The CDR3 sequence is 16 residues long. CDR1 is LNHNV, CDR2 YYDKDF, per germline (reference sequence). The germline V and J ends were trimmed by 2 bases and 0 bases, with 11 bases remaining between them. The CDR3 loop is CATSRIGGSSYNEQFF. The CDR3 region has the DNA TGTGCCACCAGCAGAATAGGGGGTAGCTCCTACAATGAGCAGTTCTTC.

Details on this clone: Given a far larger clone just one base away, this is likely a sequencing read error. Other DNA sequences in this sample translate to the same CDR3. The chain uses TRBV27 and TRBJ2-7; D unclear. Trimming pared 5 bases from V and 0 bases from J, leaving 2 bases between. This CDR3 has 11 residues. The germline V gene encodes CDR1 MNHEY and CDR2 SMNVEV (reference sequence). CDR3 coding DNA: TGTGCCAGCAGTCTCTCCTACGAGCAGTACTTC. Translated: CASSLSYEQYF.

This clone occurred once. The chain recombines TRBV7-9 with TRBJ1-1; 7 bases align to TRBD1. The length of the CDR3 is 15 residues. Germline V gene data show CDR1 as SEHNR and CDR2 as FQNEAQ (reference sequence). The V and J ends lost 2 bases and 6 bases, in that order; junction bases with no gene match: 9. The CDR3 is CASSLNPGGYSEAFF. For the CDR3, the DNA is TGTGCCAGCAGCTTAAACCCAGGGGGATATTCTGAAGCTTTCTTT.

V is TRBV20-1 and J is TRBJ1-2; no reliable D call. The CDR3 consists of 9 residues. The V gene lost 3 bases and the J gene lost 7 bases, with 3 bases spanning the gap. CDR1 and CDR2 from the germline V gene are DFQATT and SNEGSKA (reference sequence). The CDR3 is CSASVGYTF. As DNA, the CDR3 is TGCAGTGCTAGTGTTGGCTACACCTTC.

This sequence joins TRBV10-2 and TRBJ2-2; 9 positions agree with TRBD2. The germline CDR1 and CDR2 sequences are WSHSY and SAAADI. Trimming cost V 4 bases and J 6 bases; bases outside gene matches: 6. The CDR3 totals 15 residues. CDR3 residues: CASSGLAGVPGELFF. CDR3 sequence (DNA): TGCGCCAGCAGTGGCTTAGCGGGAGTCCCCGGGGAGCTGTTTTTT.

This clone has a count of ten or more. The CDR3, as DNA: TGTGCCAGCAGCCGAATATCAGAGGGTGGTACGCAGTATTTT. It yields the protein CASSRISEGGTQYF. This chain connects TRBV5-6 to TRBJ2-3; D may be TRBD2 (5 bases). CDR1 is SGHDT, CDR2 YYEEEE, per germline. Trimming stripped 4 bases from V and 8 bases from J, with 17 bases between. The CDR3 is 14 residues long.

The chain links TRBV11-2 to TRBJ2-5; TRBD1 matches at 7 bases. Germline V CDR1 and CDR2: SGHAT, FQNNGV. Trimming took 0 bases from V and 5 from J; bases not matched to a gene: 12. The CDR3 is made up of 17 amino acids. As DNA, the CDR3 is TGTGCCAGCAGCTTAGATCATAGGGGGCCCGCGGACGAGACCCAGTACTTC. Translated, it gives CASSLDHRGPADETQYF.

This clone was recorded once. J is TRBJ2-2 and V is TRBV19, with 7 bases aligning to TRBD1. The CDR3 extends over 15 amino acids. V was pared by 5 bases and J by 0 bases, with 3 bases of the junction left unmatched. Germline assignment: CDR1 LNHDA and CDR2 SQIVND (reference sequence). CDR3 DNA: TGTGCCAGTAGTCAAGGGGGCTCGAACACCGGGGAGCTGTTTTTT. Translating gives CASSQGGSNTGELFF.

The chain uses TRBV27 and TRBJ2-1; D may be TRBD2 (5 bases). Trimming cost V 6 bases and J 6 bases, with 12 bases left between them. Germline CDR1 MNHEY, CDR2 SMNVEV (reference sequence). This CDR3 spans 13 amino acids. The CDR3 spells CASRVAWSNEQFF. Written as DNA, the CDR3 is TGTGCCAGCAGGGTAGCGTGGTCCAATGAGCAGTTCTTC.

This clone showed up just a few times. This rearrangement joins TRBV9 to TRBJ2-2, with a weak D call TRBD2 (5 bases). The V end was cut by 4 bases, the J end by 7 bases, with 11 bases between. There are 13 residues in the CDR3. Germline V lookup: CDR1 SGDLS, CDR2 YYNGEE. The CDR3 sequence is CASSLLGYGELFF. CDR3 in DNA: TGTGCCAGCAGCCTACTAGGGTACGGGGAGCTGTTTTTT.

This chain joins TRBV6-1 and TRBJ2-7; 12 bases agree with TRBD2. The V and J ends lost 7 bases and 6 bases, in that order; junction bases with no gene match: 4. Germline assignment: CDR1 MNHNS and CDR2 SASEGT. The CDR3 sequence is 13 residues long. In DNA form, the CDR3 reads TGTGCCAGCACGACTAGCGGGAGTTTCGAGCAGTACTTC. It is translated as CASTTSGSFEQYF.

This chain links TRBV5-6 with TRBJ1-2, with D perhaps matching TRBD1 (5 bases). The CDR3 spans 15 residues. V dropped 4 bases and J dropped 4 bases, with 17 bases sitting between them. Germline loops: CDR1 SGHDT, CDR2 YYEEEE. CDR3 in amino acids: CASSPGSPQVYGYTF. As DNA, the CDR3 is TGTGCCAGCAGCCCGGGATCCCCACAGGTCTATGGCTACACCTTC.

This clone was detected many times. The chain couples TRBV5-1 to TRBJ2-1; weak D call: TRBD2 (6 bases). Germline V gene lookup returns CDR1 SGHRS and CDR2 YFSETQ. The CDR3 covers 14 residues. Trimming left V 1 base short and J 4 bases short, with 9 bases between. CDR3 DNA: TGCGCCAGCAGCTTGCTAGCGCGATACAATGAGCAGTTCTTC. Amino acids: CASSLLARYNEQFF.

The chain combines TRBV5-6 with TRBJ1-2; D is undetermined. The CDR3 totals 15 residues. V was trimmed by 3 bases and J by 2 bases, leaving 14 bases between them. From germline, CDR1 is SGHDT and CDR2 YYEEEE. The CDR3 here is CASSSPGLTNYGYTF. The DNA of the CDR3 is TGTGCCAGCAGCTCCCCGGGGTTGACCAACTATGGCTACACCTTC.

On this clone: A read error is possible here, since a much larger clone lies one base away. The rearrangement uses TRBV28 and TRBJ1-4, with D unresolved. Looked up from germline, CDR1 is MDHEN and CDR2 is SYDVKM. CDR3 length: 13 amino acids. CDR3 in amino acids: CASRSGFEEKPFF. The CDR3 DNA sequence: TGTGCCAGCAGATCCGGCTTTGAGGAAAAACCGTTTTTT. The full variable domain, rest sourced from reference TRBV28 and TRBJ1-4, is DVKVTQSSRYLVKRTGEKVFLECVQDMDHENMFWYRQDPGLGLRLIYFSYDVKMKEKGDIPEGYSVSREKKERFSLILESASTNQTSMYLCASRSGFEEKPFFGSGTQLSVL.

The chain uses TRBV6-6 and TRBJ1-3; TRBD1 matches at 7 bases. The V gene's germline CDR1 is MNHNY and CDR2 SVGAGI (reference sequence). CDR3 length: 15 amino acids. Trimming took 5 bases from V and 0 from J; bases not matched to a gene: 4. The CDR3 is CASSPRGASGNTIYF. The CDR3 nucleotides read TGTGCCAGCAGTCCCAGGGGGGCCTCTGGAAACACCATATATTTT.

The chain is built from TRBV5-4 and TRBJ2-1; 9 nucleotides match TRBD2. The CDR3 consists of 19 residues. CDR1 SGHNT and CDR2 YYREEE come from the germline V gene (reference sequence). V shed 1 base and J 7 bases; nucleotides not matched to a gene: 18. CDR3 loop: CASSLKVGVAGVSKNEQFF. CDR3 nucleotide sequence: TGTGCCAGCAGCTTGAAGGTGGGGGTAGCGGGAGTATCAAAAAATGAGCAGTTCTTC.

This clone showed up just once. The rearrangement uses TRBV28 and TRBJ2-5, with 11 bases lining up with TRBD2. Germline V CDR1 and CDR2: MDHEN, SYDVKM. Trimming cost V 5 bases and J 1 base; bases outside gene matches: 6. CDR3 length equals 16 residues. In DNA form, the CDR3 reads TGTGCCAGCAGTCCCCATAGCGGGAGGGCCCAAGAGACCCAGTACTTC. Translation gives CASSPHSGRAQETQYF.